This entry lists 10 T cell receptor beta chains sequenced from one sample in a study of blood T cell repertoires in COVID-19. Sequenced by immunoSEQ multiplex PCR; TCRdb stores in-frame clones only, minus some. The sample contains 130,000 or so clones, about 89% of which appear only once. What was sequenced was peripheral blood. These receptors all stem from a man aged 45-65 years with active or convalescent COVID-19.

This sequence joins TRBV5-1 and TRBJ1-1; tentatively, D is TRBD1 (6 bases). V lost 0 bases to trimming and J lost 4 bases, with 10 bases between them. The CDR3 is 14 amino acids. Germline V gene data show CDR1 as SGHRS and CDR2 as YFSETQ. The CDR3 region is CASSLGGGLTEAFF. In nucleotides, the CDR3 is TGCGCCAGCAGCTTGGGCGGGGGGCTCACTGAAGCTTTCTTT.

This chain links TRBV9 with TRBJ1-3; a possible D gene is TRBD1 (5 bases). Per the germline V gene, CDR1 is SGDLS and CDR2 is YYNGEE. This CDR3 spans 15 amino acids. Trimming took 3 bases from V and 4 from J, leaving 14 bases between them. CDR3 residues: CASSATAGTGNTIYF. The CDR3 DNA follows: TGTGCCAGCAGCGCGACGGCGGGGACCGGAAACACCATATATTTT.

This clone was detected only a few times. The rearrangement uses TRBV27 and TRBJ1-4; D is unresolved. CDR1 and CDR2 from the germline V gene are MNHEY and SMNVEV (reference sequence). The germline V and J ends were trimmed by 0 bases and 6 bases, with 8 bases remaining between them. The CDR3 totals 14 residues. CDR3 nucleotide sequence: TGTGCCAGCAGTTTATCGCCGGGATATGAAAAACTGTTTTTT. Its protein product is CASSLSPGYEKLFF.

The chain is built from TRBV7-5 and TRBJ1-4; the DNA was not used to check the table's D call, TRBD1. TRBV7-5 is labeled a pseudogene. The CDR3 loop spans 9 amino acids. CDR3 sequence (DNA): TGTGCCAGAGGACAGGGCTTCTCCTTT. It codes for CARGQGFSF.

This chain joins TRBV30 and TRBJ1-1; D is ambiguous. In germline, CDR1 is GTSNPN, CDR2 SVGIG (reference sequence). CDR3 length equals 13 residues. Trimming removed 2 bases at V and 1 base at J, with 8 bases between. In DNA, the CDR3 is TGTGCCTGGAGTCCCCGACAGAACACTGAAGCTTTCTTT. This sequence encodes CAWSPRQNTEAFF.

The chain's CDR3 is CASSPSWGENEKLFF. In DNA, the CDR3 is TGTGCCAGCTCCCCCTCCTGGGGCGAAAATGAAAAACTGTTTTTT. This rearrangement joins TRBV18 to TRBJ1-4; D may be TRBD1 (5 bases). V lost 6 bases and J lost 5, with 16 bases in between. Germline V gives CDR1 KGHSH, CDR2 LQKENI. The CDR3 has 15 residues.

The rearrangement uses TRBV6-5 and TRBJ1-1, with 7 bases that match TRBD1. V shed 7 bases and J 1 base; nucleotides not matched to a gene: 0. The CDR3 consists of 12 residues. Germline V gene lookup returns CDR1 MNHEY and CDR2 SVGAGI. The CDR3 region is CASKGANTEAFF. CDR3 nucleotides: TGTGCCAGCAAGGGGGCGAACACTGAAGCTTTCTTT.

This chain uses TRBV9 with TRBJ1-1; 7 nucleotides align to TRBD1. Germline CDR1 is SGDLS and CDR2 is YYNGEE. The CDR3 length is 12 residues. V lost 0 bases and J lost 12; bases outside the gene matches: 5. The CDR3 sequence is CASSVGDRVPFF. The DNA for the CDR3 is TGTGCCAGCAGCGTAGGTGACAGGGTACCTTTCTTT. Using reference TRBV9 and TRBJ1-1 for the parts outside the CDR3, the full variable domain is DSGVTQTPKHLITATGQRVTLRCSPRSGDLSVYWYQQSLDQGLQFLIQYYNGEERAKGNILERFSAQQFPDLHSELNLSSLELGDSALYFCASSVGDRVPFFGQGTRLTVV.

V is TRBV4-1 and J is TRBJ1-4; TRBD1 might be the D (5 bases). Germline V gene data show CDR1 as MGHRA and CDR2 as YSYEKL. Between the trimmed V and J ends, which lost 0 bases and 0 bases, there was a span of 20 bases. The CDR3 has 20 amino acids. For the CDR3, the DNA is TGCGCCAGCAGCCAAGATGAGGTCCGCGAGGTAGGGGCAACTAATGAAAAACTGTTTTTT. Translation: CASSQDEVREVGATNEKLFF.

This rearrangement joins TRBV23-1 to TRBJ2-5; 11 bases line up with TRBD2. TRBV23-1 is designated an ORF whose function remains uncertain. Germline trimming cut 0 bases from V and 4 bases from J; bases unmatched to any gene: 7. The CDR3 contains 17 residues. CDR3 protein: CASSQSRASGRLETQYF. The CDR3 DNA reads TGCGCCAGCAGTCAATCCCGAGCTAGCGGGAGGTTAGAGACCCAGTACTTC.